The rows below give T cell receptor beta chains drawn from one sample of a study of blood T cell repertoires in COVID-19. The protocol was immunoSEQ multiplex PCR, while the TCRdb copy is restricted to in-frame clones and leaves out a portion. This sample yields over 300,000 clones, of which around 84% are seen a single time; under 11% belongs to the top ten. Sequenced input: PBMCs or T cells enriched from blood (not recorded which). These TCRs come from a woman aged 18-29 years who had recovered from COVID-19. Each CDR3 is given with its conserved first and last residue. Fields, in order: V gene, D gene, J gene, clone size, CDR3 protein, CDR3 DNA. D genes are given only for firm matches. Clone size is given for some rows only: seen once, a few or many times, or a class if the clone is expanded.

V gene: TRBV9; D gene: NA; J gene: TRBJ2-6; clone size: NA; CDR3 protein: CASSVSRRAQGGTGANVLTF; CDR3 DNA: TGTGCCAGCAGCGTCAGCCGTCGAGCTCAGGGAGGAACTGGGGCCAACGTCCTGACTTTC
V gene: TRBV6-6; D gene: NA; J gene: TRBJ1-1; clone size: NA; CDR3 protein: CASSYTDSINTEAFF; CDR3 DNA: TGTGCCAGCAGTTACACCGACAGCATTAACACTGAAGCTTTCTTT
V gene: TRBV5-4; D gene: TRBD2; J gene: TRBJ2-3; clone size: NA; CDR3 protein: CASSPRLAGGTDTQYF; CDR3 DNA: TGTGCCAGCAGCCCCAGACTAGCGGGAGGCACAGATACGCAGTATTTT
V gene: TRBV9; D gene: TRBD2; J gene: TRBJ2-7; clone size: NA; CDR3 protein: CASSLGTSGYEQYF; CDR3 DNA: TGTGCCAGCAGCCTCGGGACTAGCGGCTACGAGCAGTACTTC
V gene: TRBV6-5; D gene: NA; J gene: TRBJ1-2; clone size: NA; CDR3 protein: CASSYMEANYGYTF; CDR3 DNA: TGTGCCAGCAGTTACATGGAGGCCAACTATGGCTACACCTTC
V gene: TRBV7-9; D gene: TRBD1; J gene: TRBJ1-2; clone size: NA; CDR3 protein: CASSRDRGGDGYTF; CDR3 DNA: TGTGCCAGCAGCCGAGACAGGGGAGGCGATGGCTACACCTTC
V gene: TRBV6-2/TRBV6-3; D gene: TRBD2; J gene: TRBJ2-7; clone size: few; CDR3 protein: CASSSAGTSGSFPNF; CDR3 DNA: TGTGCCAGCAGTTCCGCCGGGACTAGCGGGAGCTTTCCGAACTTC
V gene: TRBV7-9; D gene: TRBD1; J gene: TRBJ1-2; clone size: NA; CDR3 protein: CASSWGQGAVGYTF; CDR3 DNA: TGTGCCAGCAGCTGGGGACAGGGGGCTGTTGGCTACACCTTC
V gene: TRBV19; D gene: TRBD1; J gene: TRBJ1-5; clone size: once; CDR3 protein: CASTSTGSGQPQHF; CDR3 DNA: TGTGCCAGTACCTCGACAGGGTCTGGTCAGCCCCAGCATTTT
V gene: TRBV7-6; D gene: TRBD2; J gene: TRBJ2-3; clone size: NA; CDR3 protein: CASSLTSGGSTDTQYF; CDR3 DNA: TGTGCCAGCAGCCTCACTAGCGGGGGGAGCACAGATACGCAGTATTTT
V gene: TRBV2; D gene: TRBD1; J gene: TRBJ1-1; clone size: NA; CDR3 protein: CASSELGQGDTEAFF; CDR3 DNA: TGTGCCAGCAGTGAACTGGGCCAGGGGGACACTGAAGCTTTCTTT
V gene: TRBV4-2; D gene: TRBD2; J gene: TRBJ2-7; clone size: few; CDR3 protein: CASSQDTSGYEQYF; CDR3 DNA: TGTGCCAGCAGCCAAGATACTAGCGGGTACGAGCAGTACTTC
V gene: TRBV7-2; D gene: TRBD2; J gene: TRBJ2-7; clone size: NA; CDR3 protein: CASSLVGSGGITYEQYF; CDR3 DNA: TGTGCCAGCAGCTTAGTGGGTTCGGGGGGTATCACCTACGAGCAGTACTTC
V gene: TRBV5-5; D gene: NA; J gene: TRBJ2-7; clone size: NA; CDR3 protein: CASSLDGYEQYF; CDR3 DNA: TGTGCCAGCAGCTTGGACGGGTACGAGCAGTACTTC
V gene: TRBV7-9; D gene: NA; J gene: TRBJ1-6; clone size: once; CDR3 protein: CASSSASDSPLHF; CDR3 DNA: TGTGCCAGCAGCAGCGCTAGTGATTCACCCCTCCACTTT
V gene: TRBV4-1; D gene: NA; J gene: TRBJ1-2; clone size: NA; CDR3 protein: CASSQARGTSGYTF; CDR3 DNA: TGCGCCAGCAGCCAAGCTCGGGGGACCTCCGGCTACACCTTC
V gene: TRBV28; D gene: TRBD1; J gene: TRBJ1-2; clone size: NA; CDR3 protein: CASSLRVGRQGGIYGYTF; CDR3 DNA: TGTGCCAGCAGTTTAAGAGTTGGTCGACAGGGCGGGATCTATGGCTACACCTTC
V gene: TRBV6-5; D gene: NA; J gene: TRBJ1-5; clone size: NA; CDR3 protein: CASSSTPVASNQPQHF; CDR3 DNA: TGTGCCAGCAGTTCCACCCCCGTAGCTAGCAATCAGCCCCAGCATTTT
V gene: TRBV7-9; D gene: TRBD2; J gene: TRBJ2-7; clone size: NA; CDR3 protein: CASSFLLAGVWEQYF; CDR3 DNA: TGTGCCAGCAGCTTTCTTCTAGCGGGAGTTTGGGAGCAGTACTTC